The next 6 T cell receptor beta chains were all read from a single sample in a study of cytomegalovirus exposure and HLA in healthy donors. 60 Vbeta and 13 Jbeta primers were used in PCR. Sequencing used immunoSEQ multiplex PCR; TCRdb keeps in-frame clones, though not all of them. In the table there are 200,000 to 250,000 clones, approximately 80% of which are singletons. The specimen was PBMCs. The receptors here all came from a man aged 40-55 years in good health and CMV-seronegative.

The chain is built from TRBV5-8 and TRBJ1-1; D remains unclear. Trimming took 3 bases from V and 3 from J, leaving 18 bases between them. Germline V lookup: CDR1 SGHTS, CDR2 YDEGEE. The CDR3 runs to 16 residues. The CDR3 bases are TGTGCCAGCAGCTCCTCCGCGGGAATCGGAGACACTGAAGCTTTCTTT. Translation gives CASSSSAGIGDTEAFF. Drawing the rest from reference TRBV5-8 and TRBJ1-1, the complete variable domain is EAGVTQSPTHLIKTRGQQATLRCSPISGHTSVYWYQQALGLGLQFLLWYDEGEERNRGNFPPRFSGRQFPNYSSELNVNALELEDSALYLCASSSSAGIGDTEAFFGQGTRLTVV.

The chain has TRBV6-1 and TRBJ1-1, with TRBD1 as a possible D gene (5 bases). V lost 1 base to trimming and J lost 4 bases, with 13 bases between them. CDR3 length: 15 amino acids. CDR1 and CDR2 from the germline V gene are MNHNS and SASEGT. CDR3: CASSEEGRSLTEAFF. The CDR3 DNA reads as TGTGCCAGCAGTGAAGAGGGGCGCTCGCTCACTGAAGCTTTCTTT.

The rearrangement joins TRBV4-1 to TRBJ2-7; tentatively, D is TRBD2 (6 bases). Germline V gene sequence: CDR1 MGHRA, CDR2 YSYEKL. V lost 0 bases to trimming and J lost 1 base, with 16 bases between them. The CDR3 loop spans 17 amino acids. The DNA of the CDR3 is TGCGCCAGCAGCCAAGATCGGGGGACTGATCTTTCCTACGAGCAGTACTTC. Translated: CASSQDRGTDLSYEQYF.

V usage is TRBV6-1 and J usage is TRBJ1-6; the match to TRBD1 covers 7 bases. In germline, CDR1 is MNHNS, CDR2 SASEGT. There are 16 residues in the CDR3. J lost 9 bases, V lost 4 bases, and 12 bases had no gene match. This chain's CDR3 is CASSVPGTVGRSPLHF. For the CDR3, the DNA is TGTGCCAGCAGTGTCCCAGGGACAGTCGGCCGTTCACCCCTCCACTTT.

To note about this clone: At one end, the junction sequence differs from germline, possibly due to a read error. The V gene is TRBV27, the J gene TRBJ2-1; D possibly corresponds to TRBD2 (6 bases). CDR1 MNHEY and CDR2 SMNVEV come from the germline V gene (reference sequence). The CDR3 length is 16 residues. CDR3 loop: CTSSSLARGAYNEQFF. In DNA, the CDR3 is TGTACCAGCAGTTCCCTAGCGAGAGGAGCTTACAATGAGCAGTTCTTC.

V gene TRBV6-5 combines with J gene TRBJ1-5; 8 positions match TRBD1. J lost 4 bases, V lost 6 bases, and 2 bases had no gene match. Germline CDR1 and CDR2: MNHEY and SVGAGI. The CDR3 totals 13 residues. This CDR3 is CASRWTGNQPQHF. In DNA form, the CDR3 reads TGTGCCAGCAGGTGGACAGGGAATCAGCCCCAGCATTTT.